This entry lists 6 T cell receptor beta chains sequenced from one sample in a study of T-cell reconstitution after alpha-beta-depleted transplantation in children. Using unique molecular identifiers, the investigators prepared the TCRbeta library. One entry per CDR3 protein, called by TCRdb with MiXCR from the PCR reads. The sample consists of a few hundred thousand distinct CDR3 sequences, roughly an eighth of them appearing once. This specimen was PBMCs from the stem cell graft donor, taken from the stem cell graft. The receptors were gathered from a human donor who donated a stem cell graft to a child with combined immunodeficiency.

V and J are TRBV7-8 and TRBJ2-7; TRBD2 matches 9 bases. The V gene's germline CDR1 is SGHVS and CDR2 FQNEAQ. V was clipped by 0 bases and J by 0 bases; unmatched bases: 6. This CDR3 has 17 residues. CDR3 region: CASSLARASGTSYEQYF. The CDR3 nucleotides read TGTGCCAGCAGCTTAGCGCGGGCTAGCGGGACCTCCTACGAGCAGTACTTC.

This clonotype was counted many times. CDR3 DNA: TGCGCCAGCAGCTTGGTGGTGGGTGATGAGCAGTTCTTC. Translation: CASSLVVGDEQFF. The rearrangement uses TRBV5-1 and TRBJ2-1; D is undetermined. Germline V CDR1 and CDR2: SGHRS, YFSETQ. V was shortened by 0 bases and J by 8 bases, with 9 bases between the two germline ends. This CDR3 is 13 amino acids long.

There are a few counts of this clonotype. The genes are TRBV29-1 and TRBJ2-7, with 11 bases that match TRBD2. Per germline, CDR1 SQVTM and CDR2 ANQGSEA. V gave up 6 bases and J gave up 0 bases; unmatched junction bases: 7. CDR3 length: 15 amino acids. CDR3: CSVLGTSGFSYEQYF. The CDR3 nucleotides are TGCAGCGTCCTCGGGACTAGCGGATTCTCCTACGAGCAGTACTTC.

V is TRBV11-1 and J is TRBJ2-7; 7 bases are a match to TRBD1. V lost 5 bases to trimming and J lost 4 bases; unmatched junction nucleotides: 14. The CDR3 contains 16 residues. The germline gives CDR1 SGHAT, CDR2 FQDESV (reference sequence). The CDR3 spells CASSHYRGPRDYEQYF. The CDR3 nucleotides are TGTGCCAGCAGCCACTACAGGGGCCCCCGGGATTACGAGCAGTACTTC.

This clonotype was seen repeatedly, ten times or more. This chain links TRBV5-6 with TRBJ2-1; the D is unclear. The CDR3 covers 16 residues. Germline loops: CDR1 SGHDT, CDR2 YYEEEE. The V end lost 1 base, the J end lost 1 base, and 12 bases lay between the germline ends. The CDR3 DNA sequence: TGTGCCAGCAGCTTGCCCCCCAGCTGGTCCTACAATGAGCAGTTCTTC. Encoded protein: CASSLPPSWSYNEQFF.

This clonotype was found a few times. The V and J genes are TRBV2 and TRBJ2-1; 9 bases match TRBD2. The CDR3 runs 16 residues. Germline V gene data show CDR1 as SNHLY and CDR2 as FYNNEI. Trimming took 4 bases from V and 5 from J; bases not matched to a gene: 9. In DNA, the CDR3 is TGTGCCAGCAGTGGTGTTGAGCGGGGGGCCGACAATGAGCAGTTCTTC. It codes for CASSGVERGADNEQFF.